Detailed here is one T cell receptor beta chain. Antigen unknown. The assay was immunoSEQ multiplex PCR, and TCRdb's table has in-frame clones only and misses some. The sample consists of around 29,000 clones, around 90% of them appearing once. The data are from a study of T cells in localized non-small cell lung cancer. Overall study results and limits: In adjacent lung appeared a median around 60 of the top 100 tumor clones. The highest T cell clonality was in uninvolved adjacent lung, above tumor. Heterogeneity remains possible, as sequencing covered one tumor region only. Longer survival (overall) was linked to higher T cell density in blood.

The CDR3 runs 14 residues. Per germline, CDR1 SGHRS and CDR2 YFSETQ. V dropped 2 bases and J dropped 3 bases, with 10 bases sitting between them. This receptor was obtained from a female donor at least 60 years old with stage III squamous cell lung carcinoma. Specimen: peripheral blood, collected before any cancer treatment. The chain links TRBV5-1 to TRBJ2-3; a weak D match, TRBD2 (6 bases). CDR3: CASSFTGLTDTQYF. CDR3 coding DNA: TGCGCCAGCAGCTTTACGGGACTGACAGATACGCAGTATTTT.